These 23 T cell receptor beta chains originate from one sample sequenced in a study of blood T cell repertoires in COVID-19. TCRdb's copy holds only in-frame clones and misses some; the assay was immunoSEQ multiplex PCR. This sample yields around 220,000 clones, of which more than 75% are seen a single time; about 1.9% belongs to the top ten. Material: peripheral blood. These receptors came from a man in his forties with active or convalescent COVID-19.

This clone was seen a single time. The gene calls are TRBV27 and TRBJ1-2, with TRBD1 matching over 8 bases. CDR1 is MNHEY, CDR2 SMNVEV, per germline (reference sequence). This CDR3 comprises 15 residues. V lost 5 bases, J lost 3 bases, and 8 bases stayed unmatched. The CDR3 here is CASSPYRGVDYGYTF. Written as DNA, the CDR3 is TGTGCCAGCAGTCCTTACAGGGGGGTGGACTATGGCTACACCTTC.

The chain's CDR3 is CASKQTPGTSAYTDTQYF. The CDR3 nucleotides read TGTGCCAGCAAGCAGACCCCCGGGACTAGCGCTTACACAGATACGCAGTATTTT. V is TRBV2 and J is TRBJ2-3; 10 nucleotides match TRBD2. The V gene's germline CDR1 is SNHLY and CDR2 FYNNEI. This CDR3 comprises 18 residues. The ends lost 7 bases at V and 2 bases at J; junction bases unmatched: 15.

For the CDR3, the DNA is TGTGCCAGCTCAACGGGACTCCAAGCTAACTATGGCTACACCTTC. Amino acids: CASSTGLQANYGYTF. The chain carries TRBV18 and TRBJ1-2; the D gene is possibly TRBD1 (5 bases). Trimming shortened V by 5 bases and J by 0 bases, and 13 bases separated the two germline ends. CDR3 length: 15 amino acids. Germline assignment: CDR1 KGHSH and CDR2 LQKENI.

This sequence joins TRBV18 and TRBJ1-1; 11 positions match TRBD1. CDR1 is KGHSH and CDR2 is LQKENI in the germline V gene. The CDR3 runs to 15 residues. V gave up 3 bases and J gave up 3 bases; unmatched junction bases: 3. In DNA form, the CDR3 reads TGTGCCAGCTCACCTTGGACAGGGGGCGACACTGAAGCTTTCTTT. It specifies CASSPWTGGDTEAFF.

On this clone: The sample contains more than one DNA sequence encoding this CDR3. The chain has TRBV4-1 and TRBJ1-1; 10 bases are a match to TRBD1. V shed 1 base, J shed 5 bases, and the junction held 13 bases outside the gene matches. The CDR3 totals 18 residues. Germline V gene lookup returns CDR1 MGHRA and CDR2 YSYEKL. CDR3 DNA sequence: TGCGCCAGCAGCCAAGTTGAGTTGAGGGACAGGGGTGGGACTGAAGCTTTCTTT. It specifies CASSQVELRDRGGTEAFF.

The chain couples TRBV14 to TRBJ2-7; tentative D call: TRBD2 (5 bases). V shed 0 bases and J shed 6 bases, with 15 bases lying between them. CDR3 length: 15 residues. Germline values: CDR1 SGHDN, CDR2 FVKESK. CDR3 region: CASSQDSGLAREQYF. CDR3 bases: TGTGCCAGCAGCCAAGATTCGGGCCTAGCTCGCGAGCAGTACTTC.

The chain uses TRBV3-1 (or the pseudogene TRBV3-2) and TRBJ2-7; 9 nucleotides align to TRBD2. The ends lost 4 bases at V and 3 bases at J; junction bases unmatched: 13. This CDR3 spans 17 amino acids. Germline V gene sequence: CDR1 LGHDT, CDR2 YNNKEL (reference sequence). The CDR3 is CASSPWFGSGSSYEQYF. Written as DNA, the CDR3 is TGTGCCAGCAGCCCCTGGTTCGGTAGCGGGAGTAGCTACGAGCAGTACTTC.

This chain connects TRBV11-2 to TRBJ2-7, with TRBD2 as a possible D gene (5 bases). The CDR3 is 13 residues long. CDR1 is SGHAT, CDR2 FQNNGV, per germline. V was trimmed by 5 bases and J by 6 bases, leaving 14 bases between them. The CDR3 nucleotides are TGTGCCAGCAGCCACATAACTGGAGGCGAGCAGTACTTC. Its protein product is CASSHITGGEQYF.

The chain is built from TRBV19 and TRBJ2-1; TRBD2 matches 12 bases. Germline CDR1 LNHDA, CDR2 SQIVND (reference sequence). After removal of 0 bases from V and 4 bases from J, the junction contained 7 bases not matched to a gene. The CDR3 has 18 residues. CDR3 region: CASSIEGGLAGKYNEQFF. The CDR3 nucleotides read TGTGCCAGTAGTATAGAGGGCGGACTAGCGGGGAAGTACAATGAGCAGTTCTTC.

J is TRBJ1-3 and V is TRBV2; 7 bases match TRBD1. From germline, CDR1 is SNHLY and CDR2 FYNNEI. This CDR3 region has 15 residues. The junction had 3 bases not matched to a gene; V was cut back by 4 bases and J by 0 bases. CDR3 region: CASSGQGLSGNTIYF. Here the CDR3 DNA reads TGTGCCAGCAGTGGACAGGGACTCTCTGGAAACACCATATATTTT.

This chain connects TRBV2 to TRBJ1-1; TRBD1 agrees at 8 bases. Losses at the gene ends were 9 bases for V and 1 base for J; bases not matched to a gene: 16. Germline CDR1 reads SNHLY; CDR2 reads FYNNEI. The CDR3 has 17 amino acids. The CDR3 here is CASSSQGARFRNTEAFF. CDR3 nucleotide sequence: TGTGCCAGTTCTTCCCAGGGGGCAAGATTCCGGAACACTGAAGCTTTCTTT.

The rearrangement joins TRBV28 to TRBJ1-5; D perhaps matches TRBD1 (5 bases). Germline V gives CDR1 MDHEN, CDR2 SYDVKM. Trimming took off 5 bases at V and 0 bases at J, with 14 bases between the two ends. The CDR3 has 16 residues. The CDR3 here is CASSTPFTGSNQPQHF. In DNA, the CDR3 is TGTGCCAGCAGTACCCCGTTTACAGGTAGCAATCAGCCCCAGCATTTT.

The chain employs TRBV6-5 and TRBJ1-2; 8 bases are a match to TRBD1. V shed 4 bases and J 3 bases; nucleotides not matched to a gene: 4. This CDR3 is built from 14 residues. Germline CDR1 MNHEY, CDR2 SVGAGI. The CDR3 sequence is CASSLGQDYYGYTF. The CDR3 bases are TGTGCCAGCAGTTTGGGACAGGACTACTATGGCTACACCTTC.

This clone has at least ten counts. This sequence joins TRBV6-2 or TRBV6-3 and TRBJ1-1; TRBD1 might be the D (5 bases). This CDR3 has 14 residues. Germline CDR1 reads MNHEY; CDR2 reads SVGEGT. V was shortened by 4 bases and J by 1 base, with 10 bases between the two germline ends. The CDR3: CASSLTTENTEAFF. The CDR3 DNA reads as TGTGCCAGCAGTTTAACGACAGAGAACACTGAAGCTTTCTTT.

The chain combines TRBV5-1 with TRBJ2-1; 14 bases match TRBD2. CDR1 is SGHRS, CDR2 YFSETQ, per germline. The CDR3 is made up of 17 amino acids. After removal of 4 bases from V and 3 bases from J, the junction contained 6 bases not matched to a gene. The CDR3 loop reads CASSRGLAGADYNEQFF. CDR3 DNA: TGCGCCAGCAGCAGGGGACTAGCGGGAGCGGACTACAATGAGCAGTTCTTC.

The V and J genes are TRBV5-1 and TRBJ2-3; 10 nucleotides line up with TRBD1. Germline trimming cut 0 bases from V and 2 bases from J; bases unmatched to any gene: 6. Germline V CDR1 and CDR2: SGHRS, YFSETQ. The CDR3 spans 17 residues. CDR3 amino acids: CASSLAETGGLTDTQYF. CDR3 DNA sequence: TGCGCCAGCAGCTTGGCCGAGACAGGGGGCCTCACAGATACGCAGTATTTT.

The chain joins TRBV24-1 to TRBJ2-3; 8 nucleotides agree with TRBD2. This CDR3 is 16 amino acids long. Trimming removed 2 bases from V and 0 bases from J; junction bases left unmatched: 3. Per germline, CDR1 KGHDR and CDR2 SFDVKD. The chain's CDR3 is CATSDWRGASTDTQYF. CDR3 in DNA: TGTGCCACCAGTGATTGGCGGGGGGCTAGCACAGATACGCAGTATTTT.

The table lists this clone with a count of one. The chain is built from TRBV9 and TRBJ1-1, with D possibly TRBD1 on 5 matching bases. V lost 6 bases and J 2 bases, leaving 17 bases between the germline ends. Germline values: CDR1 SGDLS, CDR2 YYNGEE. The CDR3 extends over 15 amino acids. For the CDR3, the DNA is TGTGCCAGCACGTGGGGAGGGGATCATAACACTGAAGCTTTCTTT. Translating it yields CASTWGGDHNTEAFF. Using reference TRBV9 and TRBJ1-1 for the parts outside the CDR3, the full variable domain is DSGVTQTPKHLITATGQRVTLRCSPRSGDLSVYWYQQSLDQGLQFLIQYYNGEERAKGNILERFSAQQFPDLHSELNLSSLELGDSALYFCASTWGGDHNTEAFFGQGTRLTVV.

The chain carries TRBV6-5 and TRBJ2-7, with D possibly being TRBD1 (5 bases). This CDR3 has 14 amino acids. Per the germline V gene, CDR1 is MNHEY and CDR2 is SVGAGI. V was cut by 8 bases and J by 4 bases, with 18 bases left in between. This CDR3 reads CASHSRNRRYEQYF. CDR3 nucleotide sequence: TGTGCCAGCCACTCCCGGAACAGGAGATACGAGCAGTACTTC.

This rearrangement joins TRBV9 to TRBJ2-3; possible D gene TRBD2, 6 bases. V lost 1 base and J 6 bases, leaving 12 bases between the germline ends. Germline CDR1 SGDLS, CDR2 YYNGEE. The CDR3 has 14 residues. The CDR3 here is CASSVRREADTQYF. CDR3 DNA: TGTGCCAGCAGCGTACGCAGGGAGGCGGATACGCAGTATTTT.

The chain combines TRBV4-1 with TRBJ1-1; 7 nucleotides line up with TRBD1. This CDR3 comprises 13 residues. The V gene end was trimmed by 2 bases and the J gene end by 11 bases; junction bases not matched to a gene: 8. CDR1 MGHRA and CDR2 YSYEKL come from the germline V gene. CDR3 region: CASSQFGGGWAFF. The CDR3 bases are TGCGCCAGCAGCCAATTTGGAGGGGGCTGGGCTTTCTTT.

This clone was picked up one time. The chain uses TRBV7-9 and TRBJ1-1; D possibly corresponds to TRBD1 (6 bases). The CDR3 sequence is 13 residues long. Germline CDR1 is SEHNR and CDR2 is FQNEAQ (reference sequence). Trimming cost V 2 bases and J 8 bases, with 12 bases left between them. The CDR3: CASSLTGSQEAFF. DNA of the CDR3: TGTGCCAGCAGCTTAACAGGGAGCCAAGAAGCTTTCTTT. Supplemented by reference TRBV7-9 and TRBJ1-1, the full variable domain reads DTGVSQNPRHKITKRGQNVTFRCDPISEHNRLYWYRQTLGQGPEFLTYFQNEAQLEKSRLLSDRFSAERPKGSFSTLEIQRTEQGDSAMYLCASSLTGSQEAFFGQGTRLTVV.

The V call is TRBV2, the J call TRBJ1-4, with D possibly matching TRBD1 (5 bases). Germline lookup yields CDR1 SNHLY and CDR2 FYNNEI. V shed 5 bases and J shed 12 bases, with 19 bases lying between them. The CDR3 is made up of 14 amino acids. This CDR3 is CASSPGTLSSELFF. The CDR3 coding sequence is TGTGCCAGCAGTCCTGGGACTCTTAGCTCGGAACTGTTTTTT.